A single sample gave rise to the 31 T cell receptor beta chains below, sequenced in a study of CD8 T cell repertoires and HIV-1 epitope variants (dated by TCRdb to about 2020). For these receptors, no antigen is known. Library preparation employed the immunoSEQ multiplex PCR assay. Drawn from immuneACCESS, this table holds only the in-frame rearrangements with V and J called that TCRdb kept. Clones are partly lost; checked studies trace under half to an unresolved V gene and leave the rest unexplained. This sample holds under 5,500 clones; about two thirds were observed only once. The ten largest clones take up 44% of the sample. Sample: cultured CD8+ T cells derived from PBMCs. The receptors stem from a male donor with HIV.

This clone has just one count. The J gene is TRBJ1-2, the V gene TRBV28; D is possibly TRBD1 (6 bases). There are 15 residues in the CDR3. The germline V gene has CDR1 MDHEN and CDR2 SYDVKM. V lost 3 bases and J 3 bases, leaving 14 bases between the germline ends. The CDR3: CASSFSGAGYYGYTF. The CDR3 coding sequence is TGTGCCAGCAGTTTTTCGGGGGCAGGCTACTATGGCTACACCTTC.

CDR3 in DNA: TGTGCCAGCAGCCAAGAGGACAGGGGATATGAGCAGTTCTTC. Protein product: CASSQEDRGYEQFF. The rearrangement links TRBV4-2 to TRBJ2-1, with 9 bases fitting TRBD1. The junction had 2 bases not matched to a gene; V was cut back by 0 bases and J by 8 bases. The CDR3 runs 14 residues. The germline V gene has CDR1 LGHNA and CDR2 YNFKEQ.

This clone was picked up a small number of times. This chain uses TRBV19 with TRBJ1-2; D unresolved. V was shortened by 5 bases and J by 1 base, with 8 bases between the two germline ends. Per germline, CDR1 LNHDA and CDR2 SQIVND (reference sequence). The CDR3 loop spans 13 amino acids. The CDR3 nucleotides read TGTGCCAGTAGTCCGACGGATAACTATGGCTACACCTTC. Translation gives CASSPTDNYGYTF.

The genes are TRBV6-5 and TRBJ2-1; 8 nucleotides align to TRBD2. Germline CDR1 MNHEY, CDR2 SVGAGI. The V segment lost 2 bases and the J segment 4 bases; nucleotides outside the gene matches: 1. The CDR3 consists of 14 residues. In DNA, the CDR3 is TGTGCCAGCAGTTACCGGGGGGGGTACAATGAGCAGTTCTTC. Translation gives CASSYRGGYNEQFF.

J is TRBJ2-7 and V is TRBV27, with 7 bases aligning to TRBD1. Trimming at V came to 0 bases and at J to 3 bases, leaving 2 bases not matched to a gene. Per germline, CDR1 MNHEY and CDR2 SMNVEV (reference sequence). The CDR3 covers 14 residues. The CDR3 here is CASSLSRDSYEQYF. The DNA of the CDR3 is TGTGCCAGCAGTTTATCTCGGGACAGCTACGAGCAGTACTTC.

The genes are TRBV27 and TRBJ2-1, with TRBD2 matching 10 bases. Germline CDR1 MNHEY, CDR2 SMNVEV (reference sequence). The trim removed 5 bases at V and 7 bases at J, leaving 17 bases unmatched. The CDR3 runs to 18 residues. The CDR3 reads CASSGTSGASRGLNEQFF. The CDR3 nucleotides read TGTGCCAGCAGTGGAACTAGCGGGGCCTCCCGAGGACTTAATGAGCAGTTCTTC.

The V call is TRBV11-1, the J call TRBJ2-3, with D perhaps matching TRBD2 (5 bases). The CDR3 consists of 16 residues. Trimming removed 1 base from V and 6 bases from J, with 17 bases in between. Germline-derived CDR1 and CDR2 are SGHAT and FQDESV (reference sequence). CDR3 nucleotide sequence: TGTGCCAGCAGCTTAGTCCCTAGCCTAACTGGGGATACGCAGTATTTT. It encodes CASSLVPSLTGDTQYF.

The rearrangement joins TRBV5-8 to TRBJ2-3; the match to TRBD1 covers 7 bases. The CDR3 is 14 amino acids. J was trimmed by 4 bases and V by 0 bases; bases with no gene match: 2. The germline V gene has CDR1 SGHTS and CDR2 YDEGEE. CDR3 loop: CASSLGQGADTQYF. The CDR3 nucleotides are TGTGCCAGCAGCTTGGGGCAGGGGGCAGATACGCAGTATTTT. Looking up the rest from reference TRBV5-8 and TRBJ2-3 gives the full variable domain: EAGVTQSPTHLIKTRGQQATLRCSPISGHTSVYWYQQALGLGLQFLLWYDEGEERNRGNFPPRFSGRQFPNYSSELNVNALELEDSALYLCASSLGQGADTQYFGPGTRLTVL.

J is TRBJ1-3 and V is TRBV27; D uncertain. CDR1 MNHEY and CDR2 SMNVEV come from the germline V gene (reference sequence). Deletions cut 0 bases from V and 0 bases from J, with 6 bases between. The CDR3 contains 15 residues. The CDR3: CASSLSRNSGNTIYF. CDR3 DNA sequence: TGTGCCAGCAGTTTATCCAGGAACTCTGGAAACACCATATATTTT.

V gene TRBV30 combines with J gene TRBJ1-1; 8 nucleotides match TRBD1. CDR3 length: 14 amino acids. The J segment lost 4 bases and the V segment lost 5 bases, leaving 9 bases of the junction unmatched. The germline gives CDR1 GTSNPN, CDR2 SVGIG (reference sequence). The CDR3, as DNA: TGTGCCTGGGCTGGACAGGGAATCGTCACTGAAGCTTTCTTT. Its protein product is CAWAGQGIVTEAFF.

The chain employs TRBV27 and TRBJ2-5; TRBD2 matches at 9 bases. This CDR3 is 14 amino acids long. Germline values: CDR1 MNHEY, CDR2 SMNVEV (reference sequence). The ends lost 7 bases at V and 4 bases at J; junction bases unmatched: 7. The CDR3 loop reads CASTSAGGSETQYF. CDR3 sequence (DNA): TGTGCCAGCACTTCAGCGGGGGGATCAGAGACCCAGTACTTC.

The V gene is TRBV11-2, the J gene TRBJ2-1; tentative D call: TRBD2 (7 bases). This CDR3 region has 16 residues. Germline V gene data show CDR1 as SGHAT and CDR2 as FQNNGV. Trimming took 4 bases from V and 12 from J, leaving 25 bases between them. The chain's CDR3 is CASSWPLEGEGSRQFF. DNA for the CDR3: TGTGCCAGCAGCTGGCCCCTTGAGGGGGAGGGCTCTCGGCAGTTCTTC.

Regarding this clone: The same CDR3 arises from other DNA sequences in this sample as well. The V gene is TRBV28, the J gene TRBJ2-1, with D perhaps given as TRBD1 or TRBD2 (5 bases each). CDR1 and CDR2 from the germline V gene are MDHEN and SYDVKM. The V end was cut by 5 bases, the J end by 3 bases, with 14 bases between. CDR3 length equals 15 residues. CDR3 residues: CASSLPGQGYNEQFF. The CDR3 DNA sequence: TGTGCCAGCAGTCTTCCGGGGCAGGGCTACAATGAGCAGTTCTTC.

This clone came up a few times. This chain links TRBV29-1 with TRBJ2-7; D is tentatively TRBD1 or TRBD2 (5 bases each). This CDR3 comprises 16 residues. Trimming removed 5 bases at V and 3 bases at J, with 23 bases between. From germline, CDR1 is SQVTM and CDR2 ANQGSEA. CDR3 DNA sequence: TGCAGCGTTCGCGATCTGCAACCCGGGACCCGCTACGAGCAGTACTTC. This sequence encodes CSVRDLQPGTRYEQYF.

This rearrangement joins TRBV25-1 to TRBJ1-1; 8 bases map to TRBD1. This CDR3 comprises 18 residues. Germline lookup yields CDR1 MGHDK and CDR2 SYGVNS. The ends lost 0 bases at V and 4 bases at J; junction bases unmatched: 13. CDR3 loop: CASSEYLVTDRDGTEAFF. The CDR3 DNA reads TGTGCCAGCAGTGAATATTTAGTGACGGACAGGGACGGCACTGAAGCTTTCTTT.

The chain couples TRBV7-8 to TRBJ2-7; 7 nucleotides match TRBD1. CDR1 and CDR2 (germline): SGHVS, FQNEAQ. The junction had 12 bases not matched to a gene; V was cut back by 5 bases and J by 2 bases. The CDR3 spans 16 residues. The CDR3 bases are TGTGCCAGCAGCCCCCCCTCGGGGACAGTGACCTACGAGCAGTACTTC. It translates to CASSPPSGTVTYEQYF.

This chain connects TRBV28 to TRBJ2-3, with 7 bases identical to TRBD2. CDR1 and CDR2 (germline): MDHEN, SYDVKM. The CDR3 is 15 amino acids. The ends lost 3 bases at V and 4 bases at J; junction bases unmatched: 7. The CDR3 protein is CASSLGGVFADTQYF. Here the CDR3 DNA reads TGTGCCAGCAGTTTGGGGGGGGTATTTGCAGATACGCAGTATTTT. The whole variable domain, remainder taken from reference TRBV28 and TRBJ2-3, is DVKVTQSSRYLVKRTGEKVFLECVQDMDHENMFWYRQDPGLGLRLIYFSYDVKMKEKGDIPEGYSVSREKKERFSLILESASTNQTSMYLCASSLGGVFADTQYFGPGTRLTVL.

The rearrangement links TRBV6-5 to TRBJ1-1; D remains unclear. The CDR3 has 15 residues. CDR1 MNHEY and CDR2 SVGAGI come from the germline V gene. Trimming took 5 bases from V and 4 from J, leaving 17 bases between them. Here the CDR3 reads CASSTSGGLGTEAFF. In DNA, the CDR3 is TGTGCCAGCAGTACCTCGGGAGGGTTGGGCACTGAAGCTTTCTTT.

The chain employs TRBV30 and TRBJ1-2, with TRBD1 identical over 7 bases. The V gene's germline CDR1 is GTSNPN and CDR2 SVGIG (reference sequence). CDR3 length: 16 amino acids. After removal of 4 bases from V and 0 bases from J, the junction contained 11 bases not matched to a gene. Here the CDR3 DNA reads TGTGCCTGGACGTCTGCTAACAGGGGAGCTAACTATGGCTACACCTTC. Its translation is CAWTSANRGANYGYTF.

V gene TRBV11-2 combines with J gene TRBJ2-7; D might be TRBD1 or TRBD2, each matching 5 bases. CDR3 length equals 14 residues. The germline gives CDR1 SGHAT, CDR2 FQNNGV. The V and J ends lost 4 bases and 2 bases respectively, with 12 bases between them. The DNA of the CDR3 is TGTGCCAGCAGCTATGGGCTGGGGGCCTACGAGCAGTACTTC. It yields the protein CASSYGLGAYEQYF.

The chain carries TRBV2 and TRBJ2-2, with D possibly being TRBD1 (6 bases). The CDR3 spans 14 residues. Deletions cut 3 bases from V and 1 base from J, with 6 bases between. Germline CDR1 and CDR2: SNHLY and FYNNEI. In nucleotides, the CDR3 is TGTGCCAGCAGTGACAGGGGGAACACCGGGGAGCTGTTTTTT. This codes for CASSDRGNTGELFF.

The chain recombines TRBV6-1 with TRBJ2-7; 7 positions agree with TRBD1. J gave up 6 bases and V 5 bases, and 10 bases lay outside the gene matches. CDR3 length: 14 residues. The germline gives CDR1 MNHNS, CDR2 SASEGT. CDR3: CASSRDRDSGEQYF. The CDR3 DNA reads TGTGCCAGCAGTCGAGACAGGGATTCGGGCGAGCAGTACTTC.

V usage is TRBV28 and J usage is TRBJ2-2; the D gene is possibly TRBD2 (6 bases). The CDR3 is made up of 17 amino acids. Trimming pared 3 bases from V and 4 bases from J, leaving 18 bases between. CDR1 is MDHEN, CDR2 SYDVKM, per germline. The CDR3 sequence is CASSLRGWEASTGELFF. In DNA, the CDR3 is TGTGCCAGCAGTTTGAGAGGGTGGGAGGCGTCCACCGGGGAGCTGTTTTTT.

CDR3 in amino acids: CASSYGRYNEQFF. CDR3 nucleotide sequence: TGTGCCAGCAGCTATGGCCGCTACAATGAGCAGTTCTTC. This chain links TRBV6-5 with TRBJ2-1; D remains unclear. Germline assignment: CDR1 MNHEY and CDR2 SVGAGI. This CDR3 has 13 residues. V gave up 6 bases and J gave up 3 bases, with 9 bases separating them.

This clone has only a few counts. This rearrangement joins TRBV4-3 to TRBJ2-7, with D unclear. Trimming stripped 0 bases from V and 3 bases from J, with 3 bases between. Germline V CDR1 and CDR2: LGHNA, YSLEER. The CDR3 has 12 amino acids. The CDR3 protein is CASSQDRYEQYF. The CDR3, as DNA: TGCGCCAGCAGCCAAGATCGCTACGAGCAGTACTTC.

This chain joins TRBV13 and TRBJ1-1; D gene uncertain. CDR1 and CDR2 (germline): PRHDT, FYEKMQ (reference sequence). This CDR3 region has 12 residues. V shed 8 bases and J shed 3 bases, with 10 bases lying between them. This CDR3 is CASSKADTEAFF. DNA of the CDR3: TGTGCCAGCTCCAAAGCAGACACTGAAGCTTTCTTT.

The V and J genes are TRBV10-3 and TRBJ2-1; 10 nucleotides match TRBD2. Germline loops: CDR1 ENHRY, CDR2 SYGVKD. The CDR3 runs 17 residues. V lost 3 bases to trimming and J lost 1 base; unmatched junction nucleotides: 6. This chain's CDR3 is CAISEAGGSPSYNEQFF. CDR3 nucleotides: TGTGCCATCAGTGAAGCGGGAGGGTCCCCGTCCTACAATGAGCAGTTCTTC.

This clone was seen a single time. The chain joins TRBV7-8 to TRBJ2-7, with 9 positions matching TRBD1. The length of the CDR3 is 14 residues. Trimming cost V 5 bases and J 3 bases; bases outside gene matches: 5. The V gene's germline CDR1 is SGHVS and CDR2 FQNEAQ. This CDR3 reads CASSPSTGGYEQYF. CDR3 sequence (DNA): TGTGCCAGCAGCCCCTCGACAGGGGGCTACGAGCAGTACTTC. The whole variable domain, filled in from reference TRBV7-8 and TRBJ2-7, reads GAGVSQSPRYKVAKRGQDVALRCDPISGHVSLFWYQQALGQGPEFLTYFQNEAQLDKSGLPSDRFFAERPEGSVSTLKIQRTQQEDSAVYLCASSPSTGGYEQYFGPGTRLTVT.

By share of the sample, this clone is medium-sized (0.01 to 0.1%). The chain links TRBV13 to TRBJ1-3, with 7 nucleotides matching TRBD1. J was trimmed by 5 bases and V by 5 bases; bases with no gene match: 9. The germline V gene encodes CDR1 PRHDT and CDR2 FYEKMQ (reference sequence). The CDR3 covers 15 residues. The CDR3 protein is CASSPDRDGRNTIYF. The CDR3 DNA reads TGTGCCAGCAGCCCTGACAGGGACGGGCGAAACACCATATATTTT.

In this sample, this clone turned up a few times. The chain has TRBV27 and TRBJ1-1; perhaps TRBD1 as D (5 bases). Germline-derived CDR1 and CDR2 are MNHEY and SMNVEV (reference sequence). V was clipped by 2 bases and J by 0 bases, with 7 bases between them. The CDR3 consists of 14 residues. The CDR3 region has the DNA TGTGCCAGCAGTTTAGGGGGGATGAACACTGAAGCTTTCTTT. It codes for CASSLGGMNTEAFF.

This clone was picked up one time. CDR3 sequence reads: CATSRDTVSGSYEQFF. As DNA, the CDR3 is TGTGCCACCAGCAGAGATACCGTTAGCGGGAGCTATGAGCAGTTCTTC. The genes are TRBV15 and TRBJ2-1; 9 nucleotides align to TRBD2. The germline CDR1 and CDR2 sequences are LNHNV and YYDKDF (reference sequence). Trimming took 0 bases from V and 8 from J; bases not matched to a gene: 8. This CDR3 has 16 amino acids. Full variable domain (remainder filled in from reference TRBV15 and TRBJ2-1): DAMVIQNPRYQVTQFGKPVTLSCSQTLNHNVMYWYQQKSSQAPKLLFHYYDKDFNNEADTPDNFQSRRPNTSFCFLDIRSPGLGDTAMYLCATSRDTVSGSYEQFFGPGTRLTVL.